These 19 T cell receptor beta chains were sequenced from one sample in a study of T cells in Graves' hyperthyroidism and ophthalmopathy. Researchers took RNA transcripts and amplified the TCR beta CDR3 regions from them. Primed by the HTBI set, a first-round RT-PCR was run on the TCR CDR3. TCRdb passed the multiplex PCR reads through MiXCR, listing each CDR3 protein once. This table has more than 500,000 distinct CDR3 sequences, under 20% appearing once. Sequenced: blood. These receptors originate from a woman in her twenties or thirties with Graves' hyperthyroidism.

This clonotype was seen repeatedly, ten times or more. The V gene is TRBV7-3, the J gene TRBJ2-1; 8 bases match TRBD2. This CDR3 spans 14 amino acids. The V gene's germline CDR1 is SGHTA and CDR2 FQGTGA. The ends lost 7 bases at V and 8 bases at J; junction bases unmatched: 10. Here the CDR3 reads CASTAGGRFDEQFF. CDR3 nucleotides: TGTGCCAGCACCGCCGGCGGGAGGTTTGATGAGCAGTTCTTC.

This clonotype has at least ten counts. V is TRBV7-2 and J is TRBJ2-4; 7 bases are shared with TRBD1. The germline V gene encodes CDR1 SGHTA and CDR2 FQGNSA. This CDR3 comprises 18 residues. The V segment lost 2 bases and the J segment 3 bases; nucleotides outside the gene matches: 13. CDR3 region: CASSLMFYGTDRKNIQYF. The CDR3 nucleotides read TGTGCCAGCAGCTTAATGTTTTATGGGACAGATCGCAAAAACATTCAGTACTTC.

This clonotype has ten or more counts. The chain is built from TRBV7-2 and TRBJ2-5, with D perhaps TRBD1 (7 bases). V was shortened by 5 bases and J by 5 bases, with 18 bases between the two germline ends. The CDR3 loop spans 15 amino acids. Germline CDR1 reads SGHTA; CDR2 reads FQGNSA. The CDR3 sequence: CASSQGGEARETQYF. CDR3 DNA sequence: TGTGCCAGCAGCCAGGGGGGAGAGGCCCGTGAGACCCAGTACTTC.

This clonotype was seen repeatedly, ten times or more. V usage is TRBV10-3 and J usage is TRBJ1-2, with a tentative D call TRBD1 (6 bases). V lost 0 bases to trimming and J lost 9 bases, with 14 bases between them. The V gene's germline CDR1 is ENHRY and CDR2 SYGVKD. The CDR3 has 14 residues. CDR3 bases: TGTGCCATCAGTGAGTCGACCCCCACAGGGAGCTACACCTTC. It yields the protein CAISESTPTGSYTF.

The chain combines TRBV13 with TRBJ2-7; 12 bases map to TRBD2. The length of the CDR3 is 18 residues. Trimming at V came to 5 bases and at J to 0 bases, leaving 11 bases not matched to a gene. CDR1 PRHDT and CDR2 FYEKMQ come from the germline V gene (reference sequence). The CDR3 sequence is CASSRTGTSGYRSYEQYF. CDR3 sequence (DNA): TGTGCCAGCAGCCGGACGGGGACTAGCGGGTACCGCTCCTACGAGCAGTACTTC.

The genes are TRBV6-2 or TRBV6-3 and TRBJ1-1; unclear D gene. In germline, CDR1 is MNHEY, CDR2 SVGEGT. V shed 4 bases and J shed 8 bases, with 14 bases lying between them. The CDR3 has 13 amino acids. This CDR3 reads CASSFSLTTEAFF. In DNA form, the CDR3 reads TGTGCCAGCAGTTTCTCTCTAACGACGGAAGCTTTCTTT.

This clonotype was found a few times. The chain joins TRBV3-1 to TRBJ2-3; no definite D call. The CDR3 length is 14 residues. Trimming took 0 bases from V and 6 from J, leaving 10 bases between them. Germline values: CDR1 LGHDT, CDR2 YNNKEL (reference sequence). The CDR3, as DNA: TGTGCCAGCAGCCAAGATAGTGGCGAGGATACGCAGTATTTT. Protein product: CASSQDSGEDTQYF.

The chain recombines TRBV12-5 with TRBJ2-7; D is undetermined. Germline-derived CDR1 and CDR2 are LGHNT and FRNRAP. The CDR3 covers 13 residues. Trimming stripped 3 bases from V and 0 bases from J, with 6 bases between. DNA of the CDR3: TGTGCTAGTGGTTTCAGCATCTCCTACGAGCAGTACTTC. This translates into CASGFSISYEQYF.

This clonotype was counted a few times. The rearrangement joins TRBV3-1 to TRBJ1-2; D call uncertain. Germline CDR1 LGHDT, CDR2 YNNKEL (reference sequence). Trimming removed 5 bases at V and 6 bases at J, with 16 bases between. The CDR3 sequence is 14 residues long. CDR3 nucleotides: TGTGCCAGCAGCGGGCACGAAATGATTGATGGCTACACCTTC. This codes for CASSGHEMIDGYTF.

This clonotype was observed at least ten times. V gene TRBV28 combines with J gene TRBJ2-7; tentative D call: TRBD2 (6 bases). The CDR3 spans 12 residues. The germline V gene has CDR1 MDHEN and CDR2 SYDVKM. Trimming cost V 6 bases and J 4 bases, with 10 bases left between them. The CDR3 here is CASSAGRYEQYF. The CDR3 region has the DNA TGTGCCAGCAGCGCAGGGAGGTACGAGCAGTACTTC.

This clonotype has at least ten counts. The chain employs TRBV20-1 and TRBJ2-1, with D tentatively TRBD2 (6 bases). The CDR3 length is 15 residues. CDR1 and CDR2 (germline): DFQATT, SNEGSKA (reference sequence). Between the trimmed V and J ends, which lost 1 base and 1 base, there was a span of 11 bases. CDR3 sequence reads: CSARGGGNSYNEQFF. The CDR3 DNA reads as TGCAGTGCTAGAGGGGGCGGGAATTCCTACAATGAGCAGTTCTTC.

This rearrangement joins TRBV7-2 to TRBJ1-2, with 10 bases fitting TRBD1. The germline CDR1 and CDR2 sequences are SGHTA and FQGNSA. The junction had 4 bases not matched to a gene; V was cut back by 0 bases and J by 9 bases. The CDR3 spans 14 residues. CDR3 coding DNA: TGTGCCAGCAGCTTAGCAGGGACAGGGGTGAGCTACACCTTC. Protein sequence: CASSLAGTGVSYTF.

The sample holds a few counts of this clonotype. The chain uses TRBV11-2 and TRBJ1-3; 9 bases are shared with TRBD1. The CDR3 sequence is 17 residues long. Per germline, CDR1 SGHAT and CDR2 FQNNGV. The V and J ends lost 4 bases and 0 bases, in that order; junction bases with no gene match: 7. As DNA, the CDR3 is TGTGCCAGCAGCTCGTACAGGGACAGGGTCTCTGGAAACACCATATATTTT. This gives the protein CASSSYRDRVSGNTIYF.

This clonotype was observed many times. This chain uses TRBV20-1 with TRBJ2-7, with 7 bases aligning to TRBD1. Unmatched junction bases numbered 12, after V lost 6 bases and J lost 4 bases. This CDR3 spans 14 amino acids. The germline CDR1 and CDR2 sequences are DFQATT and SNEGSKA (reference sequence). CDR3 nucleotide sequence: TGCAGTGCCCTCCTTCCGGGACAGTCTTACGAGCAGTACTTC. Protein product: CSALLPGQSYEQYF.

The J gene is TRBJ1-1, the V gene TRBV30, with 11 nucleotides matching TRBD1. This CDR3 spans 16 amino acids. Germline values: CDR1 GTSNPN, CDR2 SVGIG (reference sequence). The J segment lost 0 bases and the V segment lost 7 bases, leaving 10 bases of the junction unmatched. CDR3 coding DNA: TGTGCCTCACCCGGGACAGGGGGTGACCTGAACACTGAAGCTTTCTTT. This translates into CASPGTGGDLNTEAFF.

This clonotype was detected ten times or more. The chain couples TRBV28 to TRBJ1-1, with no clear D. From germline, CDR1 is MDHEN and CDR2 SYDVKM. V lost 6 bases and J lost 1, with 27 bases in between. The CDR3 totals 19 residues. The CDR3 region has the DNA TGTGCCAGCAGGAAGCCTCGGGTTGGCATTCCGATCTGGAACACTGAAGCTTTCTTT. As protein: CASRKPRVGIPIWNTEAFF.

This clonotype has a handful of counts. The rearrangement links TRBV4-2 to TRBJ2-3, with D possibly being TRBD1 or TRBD2 (5 bases each). This CDR3 region has 13 residues. Germline CDR1 and CDR2: LGHNA and YNFKEQ. Trimming took off 4 bases at V and 6 bases at J, with 11 bases between the two ends. The CDR3 protein is CASSPGRWDTQYF. In nucleotides, the CDR3 is TGTGCCAGCAGCCCGGGACGGTGGGATACGCAGTATTTT.

A note on this clonotype: This may arise from a read error, as a much more abundant clone is one base away. The chain combines TRBV20-1 with TRBJ2-5; a possible D gene is TRBD2 (5 bases). The V end was cut by 5 bases, the J end by 9 bases, with 10 bases between. This CDR3 spans 10 amino acids. Germline CDR1 is DFQATT and CDR2 is SNEGSKA (reference sequence). DNA of the CDR3: TGCAGTGCTGGCATGAGGGCCCAGTACTTC. Residues: CSAGMRAQYF.

This clonotype was seen only a few times. The genes are TRBV28 and TRBJ2-1; no reliable D call. Germline V CDR1 and CDR2: MDHEN, SYDVKM. The germline V and J ends were trimmed by 7 bases and 0 bases, with 13 bases remaining between them. The CDR3 has 15 amino acids. CDR3 coding DNA: TGTGCCAGCACCCCAGGTTCCAGCTCCTACAATGAGCAGTTCTTC. Encoded protein: CASTPGSSSYNEQFF.